The clone carrying this T cell receptor (beta chain) was observed at least ten times. The sample originates from a study of T-cell reconstitution after alpha-beta-depleted transplantation in children. The CDR3 length is 18 residues. With V trimmed by 0 bases and J by 3 bases, 5 bases remained unmatched. Per germline, CDR1 LNHNV and CDR2 YYDKDF (reference sequence). The library targeted TCRbeta and was prepared with unique molecular identifiers. In TCRdb, the PCR reads were re-called with MiXCR into one record per CDR3 protein. The profile covers 500,000 to 750,000 distinct CDR3 sequences, with approximately 12% appearing a single time and about 2.2% taken by the ten largest.

This chain connects TRBV15 to TRBJ2-2, with TRBD2 matching 12 bases. This TCR came from a male patient younger than 18 who had a stem cell transplant for acute myeloid leukemia, so the T cells may come from the graft donor. Sequencing used PBMCs, mostly from graft donor cells, obtained 360 days after TCRalphabeta/CD19-depleted stem cell transplant. For the CDR3, the DNA is TGTGCCACCAGCAGAGATCCCGGACTAGCGGGATACACCGGGGAGCTGTTTTTT. Protein: CATSRDPGLAGYTGELFF.